A single sample gave rise to the 15 T cell receptor beta chains below, sequenced in a study of regulatory T cells in long-lasting Graves disease (dated by TCRdb to about 2021). The library was obtained by multiplex PCR. Instrument on record: Illumina HiSeq 4000. TCR beta libraries were built with iRepertoire HTBI primers and Arm-PCR amplification of CDR3 regions. The public reads were quality trimmed at Q25 with fastp and then assembled into clones with MiXCR by TCRdb, keeping productive beta chains. Entries that share a CDR3 protein sequence are merged under the most common genes and DNA. The sample has around 400,000 distinct CDR3 sequences on record, less than 20% of them singletons. Of the sample, around a fifth falls within the top ten clones. This specimen's time point label, per the study, means: newly diagnosed GD, antithyroid drugs for less than 3 months. For both TCR sequencing and RNA sequencing, RNA was extracted from PBMCs using TRIzol.

The material sequenced was peripheral blood mononuclear cells (PBMCs), taken at new diagnosis, from a patient treated with antithyroid drugs. These receptors were taken from a female donor with Graves disease.

This clonotype was detected many times. The CDR3 sequence is CASSLAGAHQETQYF. The CDR3 DNA follows: TGTGCCAGCAGCTTAGCGGGGGCTCACCAAGAGACCCAGTACTTC. The V and J genes are TRBV7-2 and TRBJ2-5; perhaps TRBD1 as D (6 bases). From germline, CDR1 is SGHTA and CDR2 FQGNSA. V lost 0 bases and J 0 bases, leaving 8 bases between the germline ends. This CDR3 region has 15 residues.

This clonotype showed up many times. The chain has TRBV15 and TRBJ1-1; D call uncertain. Germline loops: CDR1 LNHNV, CDR2 YYDKDF (reference sequence). CDR3 length: 14 residues. Trimming removed 0 bases at V and 8 bases at J, with 13 bases between. This CDR3 reads CATSRDFGGSEAFF. The CDR3 DNA sequence: TGTGCCACCAGCAGAGATTTCGGCGGCAGCGAAGCTTTCTTT.

This clonotype was seen many times. The gene calls are TRBV6-1 and TRBJ2-7; 7 bases match TRBD1. V was pared by 7 bases and J by 2 bases, with 5 bases of the junction left unmatched. This CDR3 spans 13 amino acids. CDR1 and CDR2 (germline): MNHNS, SASEGT. CDR3 loop: CASTHRGAYEQYF. The CDR3 DNA sequence: TGTGCCAGCACCCACAGGGGCGCCTACGAGCAGTACTTC.

This clonotype was counted many times. The gene calls are TRBV29-1 and TRBJ1-1; possibly TRBD1 for D (5 bases). Germline V gives CDR1 SQVTM, CDR2 ANQGSEA. The CDR3 is 13 amino acids. Trimming left V 7 bases short and J 1 base short, with 13 bases between. The chain's CDR3 is CSASSGGNTEAFF. For the CDR3, the DNA is TGCAGCGCTTCAAGCGGGGGGAACACTGAAGCTTTCTTT.

This clonotype was observed many times. V and J are TRBV3-1 and TRBJ2-2, with a possible D match to TRBD2 (6 bases). This CDR3 has 16 amino acids. V was trimmed by 4 bases and J by 6 bases, leaving 18 bases between them. Germline assignment: CDR1 LGHDT and CDR2 YNNKEL (reference sequence). The CDR3 nucleotides read TGTGCCAGCAGCCCGCTGGGCGGGGATCGCCCCGGGGAGCTGTTTTTT. As protein: CASSPLGGDRPGELFF.

This clonotype was recorded a few times. The chain has TRBV4-1 and TRBJ2-4; D gene uncertain. The CDR3 runs to 12 residues. Trimming stripped 1 base from V and 6 bases from J, with 4 bases between. Germline V CDR1 and CDR2: MGHRA, YSYEKL. This chain's CDR3 is CASSQAGNIQYF. The CDR3 DNA sequence: TGCGCCAGCAGCCAAGCAGGAAACATTCAGTACTTC.

The V and J genes are TRBV19 and TRBJ1-5; tentative D call: TRBD1 (5 bases). Trimming left V 7 bases short and J 2 bases short, with 9 bases between. This CDR3 region has 13 residues. Germline V gene sequence: CDR1 LNHDA, CDR2 SQIVND (reference sequence). The CDR3, as DNA: TGTGCCAGTAAGGTCAGGGGCAATCAGCCCCAGCATTTT. As protein: CASKVRGNQPQHF.

The rearrangement links TRBV7-6 to TRBJ2-5; D could derive from TRBD1 or TRBD2 (5 bases each). CDR3 length equals 14 residues. The V gene's germline CDR1 is SGHVS and CDR2 FNYEAQ. Between the trimmed V and J ends, which lost 4 bases and 0 bases, there was a span of 9 bases. The CDR3 coding sequence is TGTGCCAGCAGCTCGGGACGGAACCAAGAGACCCAGTACTTC. Amino acid sequence: CASSSGRNQETQYF.

The J gene is TRBJ2-7, the V gene TRBV12-3 or TRBV12-4, with 12 bases lining up with TRBD1. There are 14 residues in the CDR3. V was pared by 4 bases and J by 6 bases, with 4 bases of the junction left unmatched. CDR3 amino acids: CASSSRDRGLEQYF. CDR3 nucleotides: TGTGCCAGCAGTTCCCGGGACAGGGGGCTCGAGCAGTACTTC.

This clonotype was seen more than once but under ten times. The CDR3 spells CASSLEGGYNSPLHF. The CDR3 nucleotides read TGTGCCAGCAGTTTAGAGGGGGGTTATAATTCACCCCTCCACTTT. V gene TRBV12-3 or TRBV12-4 combines with J gene TRBJ1-6; perhaps TRBD1 as D (6 bases). The V end was cut by 1 base, the J end by 4 bases, with 8 bases between. CDR3 length: 15 amino acids.

This clonotype was seen ten or more times. The V gene is TRBV12-3 or TRBV12-4, the J gene TRBJ1-2; TRBD1 is a possible D gene (6 bases). CDR3 length: 15 residues. The V and J ends lost 8 bases and 5 bases respectively, with 21 bases between them. The chain's CDR3 is CASVDSSHVLYGYTF. In DNA form, the CDR3 reads TGTGCCAGCGTGGACAGCTCTCATGTTCTTTATGGCTACACCTTC.

The V gene is TRBV12-3 or TRBV12-4, the J gene TRBJ2-7; the match to TRBD1 covers 7 bases. The V gene end was trimmed by 6 bases and the J gene end by 2 bases; junction bases not matched to a gene: 4. This CDR3 is 13 amino acids long. CDR3 sequence: CASSDQGAYEQYF. The CDR3 DNA sequence: TGTGCCAGCAGCGATCAGGGGGCCTACGAGCAGTACTTC.

To note about this clonotype: A much larger clone lies a single base off, so this may be a read error. The rearrangement links TRBV29-1 to TRBJ2-3, with a weak D call TRBD2 (6 bases). Trimming took 8 bases from V and 4 from J, leaving 16 bases between them. The germline V gene encodes CDR1 SQVTM and CDR2 ANQGSEA. The CDR3 sequence is 13 residues long. The CDR3 DNA reads TGCAGCTCCGGGCCCCCGGGGGCAGATACGCAGTATTTT. Translating gives CSSGPPGADTQYF.

The table lists this clonotype with many counts. The chain has TRBV4-3 and TRBJ1-1, with a tentative D call TRBD1 (6 bases). Trimming pared 3 bases from V and 7 bases from J, leaving 21 bases between. Germline CDR1 reads LGHNA; CDR2 reads YSLEER. The CDR3 has 16 residues. CDR3 amino acids: CASSQRVTGGKGEAFF. The CDR3 DNA reads as TGCGCCAGCAGCCAGAGGGTCACTGGGGGCAAGGGTGAAGCTTTCTTT.

The V and J genes are TRBV12-3 or TRBV12-4 and TRBJ1-2, with D perhaps TRBD1 (5 bases). Trimming left V 6 bases short and J 6 bases short, with 11 bases between. The CDR3 loop spans 12 amino acids. This CDR3 reads CASSPQGNGYTF. The DNA of the CDR3 is TGTGCCAGCAGCCCGCAGGGAAATGGCTACACCTTC.